The rows below give T cell receptor beta chains drawn from one sample of a study of beta chain features in type 1 diabetes. Using immunoSEQ multiplex PCR, the repertoire was profiled, and TCRdb retains in-frame clones only, with some absent. The table records 630,000 or so clones, over 12% of them present only once. The sequencing sample was made of naive CD4+ T cells from blood. These receptors were obtained from a man younger than 35 with type 1 diabetes. The CDR3 runs from the conserved cysteine through the conserved F or W. D genes are given only for firm matches. The size of a clone is reported for some rows only, either as once, few or many, or as a class for expanded clones.

.,.,TRBV30,TRBJ2-2,TGTGCCTGGAAGAGGACTCAGTATCCAGCCGGGGAGCTGTTTTTT,CAWKRTQYPAGELFF
few,.,TRBV5-1,TRBJ2-5,TGCGCCAGCAGCGGAGGGACGGCCGGCGAGACCCAGTACTTC,CASSGGTAGETQYF
.,.,TRBV28,TRBJ2-6,TGTGCCAGCAGTTTAATTAGGGGAGGTGGGGCCAACGTCCTGACTTTC,CASSLIRGGGANVLTF
few,.,TRBV7-9,TRBJ2-7,TGTGCCAGCAGCCGCGCTCAGGTCCCATCCTACGAGCAGTACTTC,CASSRAQVPSYEQYF
.,.,TRBV6-5,TRBJ2-1,TGTGCCAGCAGCCTCGGTTACAATGAGCAGTTCTTC,CASSLGYNEQFF
.,TRBD2,TRBV5-1,TRBJ2-1,TGCGCCAGCAGGGAGCGGGGGTTGTACAATGAGCAGTTCTTC,CASRERGLYNEQFF
.,.,TRBV7-6,TRBJ2-7,TGTGCCAGCAGCTTAGGACAAGGGGACTCCTACGAGCAGTACTTC,CASSLGQGDSYEQYF
few,.,TRBV9,TRBJ1-1,TGTGCCAGCAGCACTTACTGGGGTAACACTGAAGCTTTCTTT,CASSTYWGNTEAFF
.,.,TRBV30,TRBJ1-3,TGTGCCTGGAGTCGGGACGCCGGCTCTGGAAACACCATATATTTT,CAWSRDAGSGNTIYF
few,TRBD2,TRBV27,TRBJ2-5,TGTGCCAGCAGTTTATCGCCCAGGGTCCGGCGGGGGATACCCCAAGAGACCCAGTACTTC,CASSLSPRVRRGIPQETQYF
.,TRBD1,TRBV30,TRBJ2-1,TGTGCCTGGAGAGGGCCTTGGGGGACAGGGGGCAATGAGCAGTTCTTC,CAWRGPWGTGGNEQFF
.,.,TRBV7-2,TRBJ2-7,TGTGCCAGCAGCACAATCACAGGCTACGAGCAGTACTTC,CASSTITGYEQYF
.,TRBD1,TRBV7-9,TRBJ2-3,TGTGCCAGCAGCACCTTCCCCCGACAGGGAAACACAGATACGCAGTATTTT,CASSTFPRQGNTDTQYF
few,.,TRBV27,TRBJ2-5,TGTGCCAGCAGTCCCTCCCCCGCGACGGGAGAGACCCAGTACTTC,CASSPSPATGETQYF
.,.,TRBV27,TRBJ2-5,TGTGCCAGCCTATTACCTGGAGAGACCCAGTACTTC,CASLLPGETQYF
few,TRBD2,TRBV30,TRBJ2-3,TGTGCCTGGAGTGTTGGCGGGAGTAGCGATACGCAGTATTTT,CAWSVGGSSDTQYF
few,TRBD1,TRBV2,TRBJ1-2,TGTGCCAGCAGCCTCCGGACAGGGAACTATGGCTACACCTTC,CASSLRTGNYGYTF
few,.,TRBV4-3,TRBJ1-1,TGCGCCAGCAGCCAAGAAGAGGGGTTGAACACTGAAGCTTTCTTT,CASSQEEGLNTEAFF
few,.,TRBV29-1,TRBJ2-3,TGCAGCGTTGAAGATCAGCTCGCAGATACGCAGTATTTT,CSVEDQLADTQYF
.,.,TRBV6-5,TRBJ2-1,TGTGCCAGCAGTCCCCCTCCTCGATTCAAGCAGTTCTTC,CASSPPPRFKQFF
few,TRBD2,TRBV29-1,TRBJ2-7,TGCAGCGTTAGTGGGCGGGTTGCGGGGGGCAGGACGTACGAGCAGTACTTC,CSVSGRVAGGRTYEQYF
few,.,TRBV11-2,TRBJ2-6,TGTGCCAGCAGTGCCCAGGGAATCCGAACCAACGTCCTGACTTTC,CASSAQGIRTNVLTF
few,.,TRBV11-2,TRBJ2-1,TGTGCCAGCAGCTTAGGGAGTCGGACTAATGAGCAGTTCTTC,CASSLGSRTNEQFF
.,.,TRBV27,TRBJ2-7,TGTGCCAGCAGTTTGCGATTTAGCAGCCTTTCCTACGAGCAGTACTTC,CASSLRFSSLSYEQYF
few,TRBD2,TRBV2,TRBJ2-2,TGTGCCAGCATGGGCGGGGGTCGCACCGGGGAGCTGTTTTTT,CASMGGGRTGELFF
few,TRBD2,TRBV14,TRBJ2-1,TGTGCCAGCAGCCAAGGGGGGACTAGCGGCCCCAATGAGCAGTTCTTC,CASSQGGTSGPNEQFF
.,.,TRBV30,TRBJ1-5,TGTGCCTGGAACCGCGGTAATCAGCCCCAGCATTTT,CAWNRGNQPQHF
.,.,TRBV10-3,TRBJ2-7,TGTGCCGTCGGGGCCAAAACAGGCCCCTACGAGCAGTACTTC,CAVGAKTGPYEQYF
few,TRBD2,TRBV5-1,TRBJ2-5,TGCGCCAGCAGTCGAGGACTAGCGGGAGGGCCGGCCGAGACCCAGTACTTC,CASSRGLAGGPAETQYF
.,.,TRBV2,TRBJ1-6,TGTGCCAGCAGGACACAGACGCGTAATTCACCCCTCCACTTT,CASRTQTRNSPLHF
many,.,TRBV7-9,TRBJ2-6,TGTGCCAGCAGCCCCACGGGTTCGGCGGTCGTCCTGACTTTC,CASSPTGSAVVLTF
few,TRBD2,TRBV6-6,TRBJ2-1,TGTGCCAGCAGCCACTCTAGCGGGGGACCCAACAATGAGCAGTTCTTC,CASSHSSGGPNNEQFF
.,.,TRBV7-9,TRBJ2-5,TGTGCCAGCAGCCCACCTCGGACCCTCCGGGAGACCCAGTACTTC,CASSPPRTLRETQYF
.,.,TRBV6-5,TRBJ2-7,TGTGCCAGCAGTTACTCCGTGGGGTACGAGCAGTACTTC,CASSYSVGYEQYF
.,.,TRBV9,TRBJ2-3,TGTGCCAGCAGCCCTCGGGGGAGCACAGATACGCAGTATTTT,CASSPRGSTDTQYF
few,.,TRBV29-1,TRBJ1-1,TGCAGCGTTGAAGGTGACCAGGCCCCGGGGACTGAAGCTTTCTTT,CSVEGDQAPGTEAFF
few,TRBD1,TRBV9,TRBJ1-3,TGTGCCAGCAGCGTATCGACAGGGGTCCAGGCTGGAAACACCATATATTTT,CASSVSTGVQAGNTIYF
.,.,TRBV9,TRBJ2-5,TGTGCCAGCAGCGTAGAAGTGGCAGCAAGAGAGACCCAGTACTTC,CASSVEVAARETQYF
.,.,TRBV6-5,TRBJ2-3,TGTGCCAGCAAAACCCAGGGACGAGATACGCAGTATTTT,CASKTQGRDTQYF
.,TRBD2,TRBV30,TRBJ2-3,TGTGCTTCATCCGGGACTAGCGCCGCTTATAGCACAGATACGCAGTATTTT,CASSGTSAAYSTDTQYF
few,TRBD1,TRBV7-2,TRBJ2-7,TGTGCCAGCAGCCCACGGACAGGGGTTCTCTACGAGCAGTACTTC,CASSPRTGVLYEQYF
.,.,TRBV2,TRBJ2-2,TGTGCCAGCAGTGATGTCTACACCGGGGAGCTGTTTTTT,CASSDVYTGELFF
.,.,TRBV9,TRBJ2-7,TGTGCCAGCAGCGTAGGTCTGGAGGGATCCTCTTGGGAGCAGTACTTC,CASSVGLEGSSWEQYF
.,.,TRBV7-9,TRBJ2-3,TGTGCCATCTATACAGATACGCAGTATTTT,CAIYTDTQYF
.,.,TRBV21-1,TRBJ2-7,TGTGCCAGCAGCAATGGACACAGGGGCGACGAGCAGTACTTC,CASSNGHRGDEQYF
few,.,TRBV5-1,TRBJ2-7,TGCGCCAGCAGCTTGGCCGGACAGCTTAACGAGCAGTACTTC,CASSLAGQLNEQYF
.,TRBD1,TRBV5-6,TRBJ2-7,TGTGCCAGCAGCCCACCAGGGGACAGGTCCTACGAGCAGTACTTC,CASSPPGDRSYEQYF
few,.,TRBV27,TRBJ2-1,TGTGCCAGCAGGCCTTTTAGGCAGGAGTCCTACAATGAGCAGTTCTTC,CASRPFRQESYNEQFF